Listed below are T cell receptor beta chains from one sample, sequenced in a study of T cell responses to AZD1222 COVID-19 vaccine. Method: immunoSEQ multiplex PCR; TCRdb's copy keeps in-frame clones and lacks some. The table includes about 130,000 clones, over 85% detected once. This material consisted of peripheral blood, taken 28 days after the second AZD1222 dose. The origin of the receptors is an adult who received the AZD1222 COVID-19 vaccine. CDR3s include the opening cysteine and the closing phenylalanine or tryptophan. Fields, in order: D gene, J gene, clone size, V gene, CDR3 DNA, CDR3 protein. A D gene is named only where the DNA matches it firmly. For some rows the clone size is stated as once, few or many, or as a class when expanded; others skip it.

NA | TRBJ2-3 | NA | TRBV7-3 | TGTGCCAGCAGCCCCCATGCGGGCACAGATACGCAGTATTTT | CASSPHAGTDTQYF
NA | TRBJ2-7 | NA | TRBV29-1 | TGCAGCGTAGTTTCCGGGGGCCCCTACGAGCAGTACTTC | CSVVSGGPYEQYF
TRBD1 | TRBJ1-5 | NA | TRBV2 | TGTGCCAGCAGTCGACAGGGGAGTGGCAATCAGCCCCAGCATTTT | CASSRQGSGNQPQHF
NA | TRBJ2-4 | NA | TRBV7-9 | TGTGCCAGCAGCTTAGCGTCCACCTTGGGGGACATTCAGTACTTC | CASSLASTLGDIQYF
NA | TRBJ1-2 | NA | TRBV5-1 | TGCGCCAGCAGCTTGGAATCGGGACTGAACTTCTACACCTTC | CASSLESGLNFYTF
TRBD1 | TRBJ1-1 | NA | TRBV30 | TGTGCCTCCTCACAGGGGGTTAACACTGAAGCTTTCTTT | CASSQGVNTEAFF
TRBD2 | TRBJ2-7 | NA | TRBV2 | TGTGCCAGCAGCTCTAGCGGGGGGCTCAACGAGCAGTACTTC | CASSSSGGLNEQYF
TRBD2 | TRBJ2-3 | few | TRBV30 | TGTGCCTGGAGTGGCGGGACTAGCCTTGGTACGCAGTATTTT | CAWSGGTSLGTQYF
TRBD1 | TRBJ2-7 | NA | TRBV15 | TGTGCCACCAGCCCCGCCGGGACAGGGCTCTACGAGCAGTACTTC | CATSPAGTGLYEQYF
NA | TRBJ2-3 | NA | TRBV19 | TGTGCCAGTAGTAGACGGACCCAGCGAGATACGCAGTATTTT | CASSRRTQRDTQYF
NA | TRBJ2-3 | NA | TRBV5-1 | TGCGCCAGCACGTCGGGTGACACAGATACGCAGTATTTT | CASTSGDTDTQYF
NA | TRBJ1-6 | NA | TRBV5-4 | TGTGCCAGCAGCTTGGAGGGCACCCATAATTCACCCCTCCACTTT | CASSLEGTHNSPLHF
TRBD1 | TRBJ2-5 | NA | TRBV7-9 | TGTGCCAGCAGCAACCGACAGGGTGGAGAGACCCAGTACTTC | CASSNRQGGETQYF
NA | TRBJ1-6 | NA | TRBV7-9 | TGTGCCAGCAGCGCCCAGCTAGGAGACACGACACCCCTCCACTTT | CASSAQLGDTTPLHF
NA | TRBJ2-7 | once | TRBV4-2 | TGTGCCAGCAGCCGAGGGAACGAGCAGTACTTC | CASSRGNEQYF
TRBD1 | TRBJ1-2 | NA | TRBV4-2 | TGTGCCAGCAGCCAGCCGACAGGGGGGGCAGGTGGCTACACCTTC | CASSQPTGGAGGYTF
TRBD1 | TRBJ2-7 | NA | TRBV9 | TGTGCCAGCAGCGTATTCATCGGACAGGTCTACGAGCAGTACTTC | CASSVFIGQVYEQYF
TRBD2 | TRBJ2-2 | NA | TRBV6-2/TRBV6-3 | TGTGCCAGCAGCTTACGGGGGGTAGGCGGGGAGCTGTTTTTT | CASSLRGVGGELFF
NA | TRBJ1-1 | NA | TRBV18 | TGTGCCAGCTCACCGATCTTAGAGCCTACTGAAGCTTTCTTT | CASSPILEPTEAFF
NA | TRBJ1-5 | once | TRBV19 | TGTGCCAGTAGTATACGGTCTGGAACAGGGAGCAATCAGCCCCAGCATTTT | CASSIRSGTGSNQPQHF
TRBD1 | TRBJ2-7 | few | TRBV7-9 | TGTGCCAGCAGCTTAGGAAGTACAGGGGGCGAGCCGGGGCAGTACTTC | CASSLGSTGGEPGQYF
NA | TRBJ2-1 | NA | TRBV5-1 | TGCGCCAGCAGCTTGACTAGCCGGGGCAATGAGCAGTTCTTC | CASSLTSRGNEQFF
NA | TRBJ2-5 | NA | TRBV5-1 | TGCGCCAGCAGGATGGGGCCCCAAGAGACCCAGTACTTC | CASRMGPQETQYF
NA | TRBJ2-2 | NA | TRBV7-3 | TGTGCCAGCAGCTCCCAGAAAGGTCGCGGGGAGCTGTTTTTT | CASSSQKGRGELFF
NA | TRBJ1-5 | NA | TRBV7-3 | TGTGCCAGCAGCTTAACGGCGGGGCAGCCCCAGCATTTT | CASSLTAGQPQHF
NA | TRBJ2-1 | NA | TRBV7-2 | TGTGCCAGCAGCTTACTAGGCCGCGCAGTGTTAGGGGTGTACAATGAGCAGTTCTTC | CASSLLGRAVLGVYNEQFF
NA | TRBJ2-7 | once | TRBV9 | TGTGCCAGCAGCGTGACTGACAACTACGAGCAGTACTTC | CASSVTDNYEQYF
TRBD1 | TRBJ2-7 | NA | TRBV28 | TGTGCCAGCAGTTCCCCTCTGACAGGGACCTACGAGCAGTACTTC | CASSSPLTGTYEQYF
NA | TRBJ2-4 | NA | TRBV29-1 | TGCAGCGTTGAGAAACGGGCAGGGCCCTTAGCCAAAAACATTCAGTACTTC | CSVEKRAGPLAKNIQYF